These 16 T cell receptor beta chains originate from one sample sequenced in a study of T cells in Graves' hyperthyroidism and ophthalmopathy. The source material, RNA transcripts, was used to amplify TCR beta CDR3 regions. A first-round RT-PCR of the TCR CDR3 used the HTBI primer set. TCRdb independently ran MiXCR on the multiplex PCR reads; one entry per CDR3 protein. The table lists some 560,000 distinct CDR3 sequences, around 15% of them singletons. The sequencing sample was made of blood. The receptors derive from a woman aged 40 to 50 with Graves' hyperthyroidism.

This clonotype was observed many times. V gene TRBV20-1 combines with J gene TRBJ2-3; no clear D. Germline V gene lookup returns CDR1 DFQATT and CDR2 SNEGSKA (reference sequence). V lost 0 bases to trimming and J lost 5 bases, with 6 bases between them. The CDR3 contains 12 residues. In DNA form, the CDR3 reads TGCAGTGCTAGAGATGACGGAGATACGCAGTATTTT. Translation gives CSARDDGDTQYF.

This clonotype was counted at least ten times. CDR3: CASSDLGRWPQHF. The CDR3 nucleotides read TGTGCCAGCAGCGACCTTGGGAGGTGGCCCCAGCATTTT. The chain carries TRBV12-3 or TRBV12-4 and TRBJ1-5; D ambiguous. CDR3 length equals 13 residues. V was pared by 6 bases and J by 9 bases, with 15 bases between.

The sample holds a few counts of this clonotype. The genes are TRBV29-1 and TRBJ2-1; D is unresolved. Trimming shortened V by 4 bases and J by 15 bases, and 13 bases separated the two germline ends. Germline V gene sequence: CDR1 SQVTM, CDR2 ANQGSEA. The CDR3 runs 10 residues. CDR3 protein: CSVVGPRRFF. As DNA, the CDR3 is TGCAGCGTTGTTGGTCCTCGGAGGTTCTTC.

This clonotype has ten or more counts. This sequence joins TRBV27 and TRBJ1-1; TRBD1 aligns across 7 bases. Germline V gene sequence: CDR1 MNHEY, CDR2 SMNVEV (reference sequence). Germline trimming cut 1 base from V and 5 bases from J; bases unmatched to any gene: 7. The CDR3 has 15 amino acids. DNA of the CDR3: TGTGCCAGCAGTTTATACACTCAGGGGGATACTGAAGCTTTCTTT. Translation: CASSLYTQGDTEAFF.

This clonotype was seen many times. DNA for the CDR3: TGTGCCAGCAGTGAGGGCCGAGGGCCGGGGCAGACCCAGTACTTC. It translates to CASSEGRGPGQTQYF. This chain joins TRBV2 and TRBJ2-5; D may match TRBD1 or TRBD2 (5 bases each). Germline CDR1 reads SNHLY; CDR2 reads FYNNEI. The CDR3 sequence is 15 residues long. V shed 3 bases and J shed 6 bases, with 17 bases lying between them.

As for this clonotype: With a much larger clone just one base away, this may be a read error. It is likely a read error, because the conserved phenylalanine at the end of the CDR3 is missing. The chain couples TRBV12-3 or TRBV12-4 to TRBJ2-6; D remains unclear. The CDR3 has 15 amino acids. The germline V and J ends were trimmed by 1 base and 2 bases, with 6 bases remaining between them. The chain's CDR3 is CASSLGVPGANVLTS. In nucleotides, the CDR3 is TGTGCCAGCAGTTTAGGGGTACCTGGGGCCAACGTCCTGACTTCC.

This clonotype was seen many times. This chain uses TRBV28 with TRBJ2-1; 14 positions agree with TRBD2. CDR3 length: 17 residues. With V trimmed by 3 bases and J by 9 bases, 10 bases remained unmatched. Germline loops: CDR1 MDHEN, CDR2 SYDVKM. The CDR3 region has the DNA TGTGCCAGCAGTTTCCCGGGGACTAGCGGGAGAAAGAGTGAGCAGTTCTTC. Translating gives CASSFPGTSGRKSEQFF. Based on the CDR3 plus reference TRBV28 and TRBJ2-1, the full variable domain is DVKVTQSSRYLVKRTGEKVFLECVQDMDHENMFWYRQDPGLGLRLIYFSYDVKMKEKGDIPEGYSVSREKKERFSLILESASTNQTSMYLCASSFPGTSGRKSEQFFGPGTRLTVL.

V is TRBV7-8 and J is TRBJ2-1, with 9 nucleotides matching TRBD2. V lost 5 bases to trimming and J lost 7 bases; unmatched junction nucleotides: 12. This CDR3 contains 16 residues. CDR1 and CDR2 from the germline V gene are SGHVS and FQNEAQ. CDR3 amino acids: CASSLGGAGGRNEQFF. The CDR3 DNA is TGTGCCAGCAGCCTAGGGGGAGCGGGAGGCCGAAATGAGCAGTTCTTC.

This clonotype was observed at least ten times. CDR3 DNA: TGTGCCGGACCCCACCGTGGGGACAGGGGAGAGACCCAGTACTTC. Translated, it gives CAGPHRGDRGETQYF. The rearrangement links TRBV19 to TRBJ2-5; 10 bases map to TRBD1. The V gene's germline CDR1 is LNHDA and CDR2 SQIVND (reference sequence). The CDR3 totals 15 residues. With 11 bases clipped from V and 4 bases from J, the junction kept 13 bases outside the gene matches. The entire variable domain, with the rest obtained from reference TRBV19 and TRBJ2-5, is as follows: DGGITQSPKYLFRKEGQNVTLSCEQNLNHDAMYWYRQDPGQGLRLIYYSQIVNDFQKGDIAEGYSVSREKKESFPLTVTSAQKNPTAFYLCAGPHRGDRGETQYFGPGTRLLVL.

In its sample, this clonotype was seen many times. The genes are TRBV20-1 and TRBJ1-5; possibly TRBD1 for D (5 bases). This CDR3 is built from 13 residues. Looked up from germline, CDR1 is DFQATT and CDR2 is SNEGSKA (reference sequence). The V end lost 6 bases, the J end lost 1 base, and 10 bases lay between the germline ends. The CDR3 nucleotides read TGCAGTGCCCAAGACAGCAGCAATCAGCCCCAGCATTTT. Protein: CSAQDSSNQPQHF.

This clonotype was counted many times. The J gene is TRBJ2-1, the V gene TRBV11-1; TRBD2 aligns across 11 bases. The CDR3 spans 15 residues. Germline assignment: CDR1 SGHAT and CDR2 FQDESV (reference sequence). Trimming removed 5 bases from V and 7 bases from J; junction bases left unmatched: 7. In DNA, the CDR3 is TGTGCCAGCAGCGCTACTAGCGGGAGAAGAAATGAGCAGTTCTTC. As protein: CASSATSGRRNEQFF. The full variable domain, in which reference TRBV11-1 and TRBJ2-1 provide the parts outside the CDR3, is EAEVAQSPRYKITEKSQAVAFWCDPISGHATLYWYRQILGQGPELLVQFQDESVVDDSQLPKDRFSAERLKGVDSTLKIQPAELGDSAMYLCASSATSGRRNEQFFGPGTRLTVL.

The sample holds many counts of this clonotype. The chain couples TRBV15 to TRBJ2-1, with 7 bases fitting TRBD1. From germline, CDR1 is LNHNV and CDR2 YYDKDF (reference sequence). This CDR3 spans 16 amino acids. Trimming cost V 3 bases and J 5 bases; bases outside gene matches: 10. CDR3 loop: CATSRENRGKDNEQFF. The DNA of the CDR3 is TGTGCCACCAGCAGGGAAAACAGGGGTAAGGACAATGAGCAGTTCTTC.

This clonotype came up many times. The V gene is TRBV2, the J gene TRBJ1-1, with D perhaps matching TRBD1 (6 bases). V lost 6 bases and J 4 bases, leaving 15 bases between the germline ends. CDR3 length: 14 amino acids. The V gene's germline CDR1 is SNHLY and CDR2 FYNNEI. CDR3 protein: CASSPGQSATEAFF. CDR3 DNA sequence: TGTGCCAGCAGCCCGGGACAATCTGCCACTGAAGCTTTCTTT.

This clonotype was recorded at least ten times. The V and J genes are TRBV7-6 and TRBJ2-3; the D is unclear. The germline CDR1 and CDR2 sequences are SGHVS and FNYEAQ. V was shortened by 3 bases and J by 2 bases, with 6 bases between the two germline ends. The CDR3 consists of 13 residues. The CDR3 DNA reads TGTGCCAGCAGCTTGGCTCCCACAGATACGCAGTATTTT. This gives the protein CASSLAPTDTQYF.

This clonotype was seen at least ten times. The chain recombines TRBV14 with TRBJ1-1; possibly TRBD1 for D (5 bases). V was cut by 5 bases and J by 4 bases, with 20 bases left in between. Germline CDR1 reads SGHDN; CDR2 reads FVKESK. This CDR3 spans 16 amino acids. CDR3 sequence reads: CASSSGRLLQGTEAFF. DNA of the CDR3: TGTGCCAGCAGCTCCGGACGCCTGTTGCAGGGCACTGAAGCTTTCTTT.

This clonotype has a count of ten or more. The chain joins TRBV30 to TRBJ1-6; the D gene is possibly TRBD1 (6 bases). The CDR3 contains 14 residues. The ends were cut back, 2 bases at V and 7 bases at J, with 12 bases in the middle. The V gene's germline CDR1 is GTSNPN and CDR2 SVGIG (reference sequence). The DNA of the CDR3 is TGTGCCTGGAGTCGCGGGGGCTCGAATTCACCCCTCCACTTT. The encoded protein is CAWSRGGSNSPLHF.